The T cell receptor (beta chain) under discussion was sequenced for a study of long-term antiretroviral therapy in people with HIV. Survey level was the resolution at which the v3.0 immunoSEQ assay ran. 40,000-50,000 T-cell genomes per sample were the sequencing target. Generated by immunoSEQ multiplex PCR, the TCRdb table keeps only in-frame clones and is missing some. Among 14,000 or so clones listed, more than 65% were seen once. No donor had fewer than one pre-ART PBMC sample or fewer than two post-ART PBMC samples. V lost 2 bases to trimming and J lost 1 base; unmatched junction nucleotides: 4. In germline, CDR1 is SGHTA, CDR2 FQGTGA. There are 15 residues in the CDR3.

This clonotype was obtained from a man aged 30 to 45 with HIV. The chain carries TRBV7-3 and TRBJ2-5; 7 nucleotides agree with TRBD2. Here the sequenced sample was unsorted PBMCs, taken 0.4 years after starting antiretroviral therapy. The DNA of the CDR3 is TGTGCCAGCAGCTTAGGCGGGGGAGGCCAAGAGACCCAGTACTTC. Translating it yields CASSLGGGGQETQYF.